This TCR beta chain was identified during a study of naive and memory T cell subsets. Study outcomes and limitations: From naive to CM, EM and EMRA, diversity decreased and Gini increased. A few larger clonotypes appeared in naive repertoires, especially CD8, possibly memory cells re-expressing CD45RA.

Two oligonucleotides, mixed equimolar, formed the beta constant-region primer covering TRBC1 and TRBC2. Nested alpha and beta constant-region primers with the SP2 primer drove four PCR rounds on ligated cDNA. A 12-nucleotide UMI and the SP2 primer were added to the cDNA 3' end by oligonucleotide ligation. TCRdb recomputed calls from the UMI-ligation and nested PCR reads with MiXCR, one row per CDR3 protein. This sample has about 160,000 distinct CDR3 sequences, with over 20% found just once. This clonotype was counted a few times. Its antigen remains unknown. Overnight CMV lysate stimulation of fresh PBMCs defined donor CMV status by CD4+ IFNgamma. Input material: naive CD4+ T cells from blood. The TCR comes from a human donor in good health.

The chain's CDR3 is CASSFPGLAGPLRSYNEQFF. The DNA of the CDR3 is TGTGCCAGCAGCTTCCCGGGACTAGCGGGACCCCTACGGTCCTACAATGAGCAGTTCTTC. This chain uses TRBV11-2 with TRBJ2-1; 13 bases are a match to TRBD2. Germline trimming cut 3 bases from V and 1 base from J; bases unmatched to any gene: 12. The germline V gene has CDR1 SGHAT and CDR2 FQNNGV. This CDR3 is 20 amino acids long.